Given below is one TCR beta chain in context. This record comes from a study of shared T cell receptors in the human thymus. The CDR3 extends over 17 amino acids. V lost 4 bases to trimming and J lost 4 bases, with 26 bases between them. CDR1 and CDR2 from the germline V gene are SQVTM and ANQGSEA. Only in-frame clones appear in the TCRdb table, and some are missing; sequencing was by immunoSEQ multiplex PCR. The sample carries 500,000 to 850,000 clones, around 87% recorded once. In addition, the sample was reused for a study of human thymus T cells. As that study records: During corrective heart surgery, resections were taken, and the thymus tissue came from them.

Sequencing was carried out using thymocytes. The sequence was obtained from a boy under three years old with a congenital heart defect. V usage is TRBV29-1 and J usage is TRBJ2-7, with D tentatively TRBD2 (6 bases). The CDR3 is CSVADAGLESLLYEQYF. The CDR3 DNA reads TGCAGCGTTGCCGACGCGGGACTCGAAAGCCTTCTGTACGAGCAGTACTTC.